This T cell receptor beta chain derives from a study of T cells in Graves' hyperthyroidism and ophthalmopathy. Study summary: Upon initial diagnosis and before any treatment, peripheral blood was collected.

Researchers barred patients who had uncontrolled infection, other autoimmune disease, pregnancy or lactation. This clonotype was picked up a small number of times. Amplification targeted TCR beta CDR3 regions from RNA transcripts. During a first-round RT-PCR of the TCR CDR3, the HTBI primer set was used. MiXCR was run by TCRdb on the multiplex PCR reads, yielding one entry per CDR3 protein. The profile covers about 710,000 distinct CDR3 sequences, with over 15% appearing a single time and approximately 8% taken by the ten largest. CDR1 is MNHEY, CDR2 SVGEGT, per germline. The CDR3 contains 14 residues. The V and J ends lost 8 bases and 3 bases respectively, with 15 bases between them.

The rearrangement uses TRBV6-2 or TRBV6-3 and TRBJ2-3; weak D call: TRBD2 (7 bases). The sequence came from a man aged 18 to 29 with Graves' hyperthyroidism. The sequencing input was blood. Here the CDR3 DNA reads TGTGCCAGCCGGGGGGAGGGGGGAACAGATACGCAGTATTTT. Translating gives CASRGEGGTDTQYF.